The 22 T cell receptor beta chains reported below all come from one sample, sequenced in a study of preoperative IRX-2 immunotherapy in early breast cancer. Here immunoSEQ multiplex PCR was the method, and the copy in TCRdb shows in-frame clones only, minus some. Of 1,200 to 1,500 clones listed, about 67% are singletons. Described treatment: preoperative locoregional IRX-2 cytokine immunotherapy. Here the sequenced sample was tumor tissue, taken before IRX-2 immunotherapy. Receptors originate from a human donor with breast cancer.

The V gene is TRBV28, the J gene TRBJ1-1; 9 bases are shared with TRBD1. The V gene's germline CDR1 is MDHEN and CDR2 SYDVKM. V was clipped by 4 bases and J by 1 base; unmatched bases: 4. CDR3 length: 15 amino acids. DNA of the CDR3: TGTGCCAGCAGTTCCTTGACAGGGGGGAACACTGAAGCTTTCTTT. It translates to CASSSLTGGNTEAFF. Variable domain in full (rest from reference TRBV28 and TRBJ1-1): DVKVTQSSRYLVKRTGEKVFLECVQDMDHENMFWYRQDPGLGLRLIYFSYDVKMKEKGDIPEGYSVSREKKERFSLILESASTNQTSMYLCASSSLTGGNTEAFFGQGTRLTVV.

The V call is TRBV12-5, the J call TRBJ2-5, with 9 bases lining up with TRBD1. The CDR3 is made up of 15 amino acids. CDR1 and CDR2 (germline): LGHNT, FRNRAP. The CDR3: CASTSLGQGRETQYF. CDR3 sequence (DNA): TGTGCCAGCACCTCCCTGGGACAGGGTCGGGAGACCCAGTACTTC.

The chain combines TRBV28 with TRBJ1-5; 8 bases match TRBD1. The CDR3 has 15 residues. Germline lookup yields CDR1 MDHEN and CDR2 SYDVKM. V was clipped by 4 bases and J by 2 bases; unmatched bases: 4. The CDR3 DNA follows: TGTGCCAGCAGTTCGCAGACAGGGGGCAATCAGCCCCAGCATTTT. The encoded protein is CASSSQTGGNQPQHF.

The count of this clone is one. V and J are TRBV19 and TRBJ2-5, with unresolved D. Germline loops: CDR1 LNHDA, CDR2 SQIVND (reference sequence). The V end was cut by 0 bases, the J end by 5 bases, with 13 bases between. The CDR3 totals 15 residues. Here the CDR3 reads CASSIEGNLGETQYF. The CDR3 coding sequence is TGTGCCAGTAGTATAGAGGGAAACCTCGGGGAGACCCAGTACTTC.

The chain employs TRBV30 and TRBJ1-2, with D unresolved. Germline loops: CDR1 GTSNPN, CDR2 SVGIG (reference sequence). The V gene lost 2 bases and the J gene lost 6 bases, with 10 bases spanning the gap. The CDR3 contains 12 residues. CDR3 loop: CAWSLQTNGYTF. As DNA, the CDR3 is TGTGCCTGGAGTCTTCAGACCAATGGCTACACCTTC.

V is TRBV11-3 and J is TRBJ1-1; 9 bases align to TRBD1. Germline assignment: CDR1 SGHNT and CDR2 YENEEA. Trimming took 3 bases from V and 5 from J; bases not matched to a gene: 4. The CDR3 sequence is 14 residues long. The CDR3 sequence is CASSFTGGRTEAFF. As DNA, the CDR3 is TGTGCCAGCAGCTTCACAGGGGGCAGAACTGAAGCTTTCTTT.

This sequence joins TRBV12-5 and TRBJ1-3, with D uncertain. The CDR3 spans 13 residues. Germline V CDR1 and CDR2: LGHNT, FRNRAP. V was trimmed by 6 bases and J by 0 bases, leaving 6 bases between them. The CDR3 loop is CASGLSSGNTIYF. DNA of the CDR3: TGTGCTAGTGGCTTGAGCTCTGGAAACACCATATATTTT.

The rearrangement links TRBV19 to TRBJ1-2; 7 positions agree with TRBD1. The CDR3 runs to 13 residues. Germline loops: CDR1 LNHDA, CDR2 SQIVND (reference sequence). After removal of 6 bases from V and 8 bases from J, the junction contained 9 bases not matched to a gene. The CDR3 bases are TGTGCCAGTAGACTACAGGGGCGAGAAGGCTACACCTTC. Protein sequence: CASRLQGREGYTF.

This clone was detected only a few times. The chain couples TRBV11-3 to TRBJ1-1, with no clear D. The CDR3 runs 14 residues. Looked up from germline, CDR1 is SGHNT and CDR2 is YENEEA. The V end lost 5 bases, the J end lost 3 bases, and 13 bases lay between the germline ends. This CDR3 reads CASSLGLPHTEAFF. The CDR3 nucleotides read TGTGCCAGCAGCCTCGGACTCCCTCACACTGAAGCTTTCTTT.

This clone was detected only a few times. This chain links TRBV18 with TRBJ1-1; 7 nucleotides line up with TRBD1. The V and J ends lost 2 bases and 4 bases, in that order; junction bases with no gene match: 10. The germline V gene has CDR1 KGHSH and CDR2 LQKENI. The CDR3 has 16 residues. The CDR3 here is CASSPGQASSITEAFF. CDR3 coding DNA: TGTGCCAGCTCACCAGGACAGGCGAGTTCTATCACTGAAGCTTTCTTT.

The V call is TRBV18, the J call TRBJ1-2; D uncertain. V lost 3 bases to trimming and J lost 4 bases, with 12 bases between them. The V gene's germline CDR1 is KGHSH and CDR2 LQKENI. The CDR3 is 14 amino acids. The CDR3 loop reads CASSPRTESYGYTF. The CDR3 nucleotides read TGTGCCAGCTCACCTAGGACGGAGAGCTATGGCTACACCTTC.

J is TRBJ1-2 and V is TRBV29-1; TRBD1 matches at 10 bases. The CDR3 is 20 residues long. V shed 0 bases, J shed 3 bases, and the junction held 19 bases outside the gene matches. CDR1 and CDR2 (germline): SQVTM, ANQGSEA. The CDR3 region has the DNA TGCAGCGTTGAAGATCGATTGAAGACAGGGGGCCGCCGTGTGTACTATGGCTACACCTTC. Its translation is CSVEDRLKTGGRRVYYGYTF.

The V call is TRBV11-3, the J call TRBJ2-5, with D perhaps TRBD1 or TRBD2 (6 bases each). The germline V gene encodes CDR1 SGHNT and CDR2 YENEEA. V dropped 3 bases and J dropped 2 bases, with 13 bases sitting between them. This CDR3 is built from 15 residues. DNA of the CDR3: TGTGCCAGCAGCTTTGGGTCGGGGGCTCAAGAGACCCAGTACTTC. Encoded protein: CASSFGSGAQETQYF.

This chain joins TRBV15 and TRBJ1-1; tentatively, D is TRBD1 (5 bases). The CDR3 has 16 residues. The V end lost 3 bases, the J end lost 5 bases, and 19 bases lay between the germline ends. The germline CDR1 and CDR2 sequences are LNHNV and YYDKDF (reference sequence). The CDR3 coding sequence is TGTGCCACCAGCAGGGACTACGGGACGGGAGGGACTGAAGCTTTCTTT. Translating it yields CATSRDYGTGGTEAFF.

J is TRBJ1-4 and V is TRBV29-1; D is unclear. Germline V lookup: CDR1 SQVTM, CDR2 ANQGSEA. The CDR3 contains 13 residues. V was trimmed by 7 bases and J by 1 base, leaving 10 bases between them. CDR3 region: CSATELTNEKLFF. The CDR3, as DNA: TGCAGCGCGACGGAATTAACTAATGAAAAACTGTTTTTT.

Within the sample, this clone is large. This chain connects TRBV6-8 to TRBJ1-3; D ambiguous. The CDR3 spans 15 residues. Germline CDR1 is MNHGY and CDR2 is SAAAGT. Trimming stripped 7 bases from V and 0 bases from J, with 13 bases between. This chain's CDR3 is CASTPLADSGNTIYF. DNA for the CDR3: TGTGCCAGCACCCCCCTAGCGGACTCTGGAAACACCATATATTTT.

V and J are TRBV11-3 and TRBJ1-2; a possible D gene is TRBD1 (5 bases). With 1 base removed from V and 4 bases from J, the gap between germline ends came to 10 bases. CDR1 SGHNT and CDR2 YENEEA come from the germline V gene. CDR3 length: 14 residues. The CDR3, as DNA: TGTGCCAGCAGCTTAGGGGGGGGTCCCTATGGCTACACCTTC. Protein sequence: CASSLGGGPYGYTF.

The rearrangement links TRBV10-2 to TRBJ2-7; a weak D match, TRBD1 (6 bases). Germline CDR1 WSHSY, CDR2 SAAADI. CDR3 length equals 14 residues. V lost 4 bases to trimming and J lost 3 bases, with 13 bases between them. CDR3: CASSVTRGSYEQYF. DNA of the CDR3: TGCGCCAGCAGTGTAACCAGGGGAAGCTACGAGCAGTACTTC.

The rearrangement joins TRBV6-8 to TRBJ1-1; TRBD1 is a possible D gene (6 bases). This CDR3 region has 12 residues. Trimming shortened V by 10 bases and J by 8 bases, and 17 bases separated the two germline ends. Germline CDR1 reads MNHGY; CDR2 reads SAAAGT. The CDR3 sequence: CAIREGGTEAFF. CDR3 nucleotide sequence: TGTGCCATCAGGGAGGGGGGAACCGAAGCTTTCTTT.

The chain combines TRBV29-1 with TRBJ2-6; maybe TRBD1 (5 bases). Germline V gene data show CDR1 as SQVTM and CDR2 as ANQGSEA. CDR3 length: 14 residues. Trimming took 6 bases from V and 0 from J, leaving 9 bases between them. The DNA of the CDR3 is TGCAGCGTCGACAGCGACTCTGGGGCCAACGTCCTGACTTTC. Translating gives CSVDSDSGANVLTF.

The CDR3: CASSLGTRGDTIYF. The CDR3 DNA reads TGCGCCAGCAGCTTGGGAACCAGGGGAGACACCATATATTTT. This chain joins TRBV5-1 and TRBJ1-3, with a possible D match to TRBD1 (6 bases). Trimming took 0 bases from V and 8 from J, leaving 12 bases between them. The CDR3 has 14 residues. From germline, CDR1 is SGHRS and CDR2 YFSETQ.

The CDR3 is CAWSVEGLYTEAFF. The CDR3 coding sequence is TGTGCCTGGAGTGTAGAGGGACTGTACACTGAAGCTTTCTTT. V gene TRBV30 combines with J gene TRBJ1-1; tentative D call: TRBD1 (5 bases). This CDR3 spans 14 amino acids. CDR1 GTSNPN and CDR2 SVGIG come from the germline V gene (reference sequence). With 0 bases removed from V and 3 bases from J, the gap between germline ends came to 11 bases.